A selection of T cell receptor beta chains follows, all from one sample in a study of radiation and T cells in renal cell carcinoma. The table came from immunoSEQ multiplex PCR; TCRdb's copy has only in-frame clones and leaves some out. The repertoire has just under 80,000 clones, roughly 85% of them found once; the top ten carry 20% to 25%. This material consisted of blood, taken from a patient whose treatment included radiotherapy and nephrectomy. The source is a woman aged 45-60 years with renal cell carcinoma. Both conserved end residues are part of each CDR3. Fields, in order: CDR3 length, D gene, J gene, V gene, clone size, CDR3 DNA, CDR3 protein. A D gene is named only where the DNA matches it firmly. Size is omitted from some rows. Given values are once, few, many or a class for expanded clones.

CDR3 length: 13; D gene: -; J gene: TRBJ2-3; V gene: TRBV7-2; clone size: once; CDR3 DNA: TGTGCCAGCAGCTTACCGTACACCGATACGCAGTATTTT; CDR3 protein: CASSLPYTDTQYF
CDR3 length: 14; D gene: -; J gene: TRBJ2-2; V gene: TRBV25-1; clone size: -; CDR3 DNA: TGTGCCAGCAGTGAATCGCGGTACACCGGGGAGCTGTTTTTT; CDR3 protein: CASSESRYTGELFF
CDR3 length: 14; D gene: -; J gene: TRBJ2-7; V gene: TRBV21-1; clone size: -; CDR3 DNA: TGTGCCAGCAACACGACAGGGGGCCCCTACGAGCAGTACTTC; CDR3 protein: CASNTTGGPYEQYF
CDR3 length: 15; D gene: -; J gene: TRBJ2-7; V gene: TRBV4-1; clone size: -; CDR3 DNA: TGCGCCAGCAGCCAAGAAAGCGGGCCCCCCTACGAGCAGTACTTC; CDR3 protein: CASSQESGPPYEQYF
CDR3 length: 17; D gene: TRBD2; J gene: TRBJ2-2; V gene: TRBV19; clone size: -; CDR3 DNA: TGTGCCAGTAGTAGCTCGACTAGCGGGAGATTTGGCGGGGAGCTGTTTTTT; CDR3 protein: CASSSSTSGRFGGELFF
CDR3 length: 15; D gene: TRBD2; J gene: TRBJ2-1; V gene: TRBV9; clone size: -; CDR3 DNA: TGTGCCAGCAGCCCGACTAGCGGGACGTACAATGAGCAGTTCTTC; CDR3 protein: CASSPTSGTYNEQFF
CDR3 length: 15; D gene: TRBD1; J gene: TRBJ2-5; V gene: TRBV7-2; clone size: -; CDR3 DNA: TGTGCCAGCAGCTTAGCTGCGACAGGGCGAGAGACCCAGTACTTC; CDR3 protein: CASSLAATGRETQYF
CDR3 length: 15; D gene: -; J gene: TRBJ2-1; V gene: TRBV7-2; clone size: -; CDR3 DNA: TGTGCCAGCAGCTTAGCGGGAGCGACCTACAATGAGCAGTTCTTC; CDR3 protein: CASSLAGATYNEQFF
CDR3 length: 14; D gene: -; J gene: TRBJ2-7; V gene: TRBV18; clone size: -; CDR3 DNA: TGTGCCAGCTCACCACTCGGCAGGACCTACGAGCAGTACTTC; CDR3 protein: CASSPLGRTYEQYF
CDR3 length: 14; D gene: -; J gene: TRBJ2-2; V gene: TRBV5-1; clone size: -; CDR3 DNA: TGCGCCAGCAGCTTGGCCTTGGATACCGGGGAGCTGTTTTTT; CDR3 protein: CASSLALDTGELFF
CDR3 length: 15; D gene: -; J gene: TRBJ1-6; V gene: TRBV27; clone size: -; CDR3 DNA: TGTGCCAGCAGTGCACCTCTGGCCAGGGATTCACCCCTCCACTTT; CDR3 protein: CASSAPLARDSPLHF
CDR3 length: 15; D gene: -; J gene: TRBJ1-1; V gene: TRBV28; clone size: -; CDR3 DNA: TGTGCCAGCAAACGCTCGGGGGAAGAGAACACTGAAGCTTTCTTT; CDR3 protein: CASKRSGEENTEAFF
CDR3 length: 14; D gene: TRBD2; J gene: TRBJ2-1; V gene: TRBV7-2; clone size: -; CDR3 DNA: TGTGCCAGCAGCCCAAGTCTAGCGGGAGGGTCCGATTTCTTC; CDR3 protein: CASSPSLAGGSDFF
CDR3 length: 14; D gene: TRBD1; J gene: TRBJ1-5; V gene: TRBV9; clone size: few; CDR3 DNA: TGTGCCAGCAGCCCGACAGGGGGCAATCAGCCCCAGCATTTT; CDR3 protein: CASSPTGGNQPQHF
CDR3 length: 16; D gene: TRBD1; J gene: TRBJ1-6; V gene: TRBV6-6; clone size: -; CDR3 DNA: TGTGCCAGCAGCGACAGGGGAAGCTCCTATAATTCACCCCTCCACTTT; CDR3 protein: CASSDRGSSYNSPLHF
CDR3 length: 13; D gene: -; J gene: TRBJ2-3; V gene: TRBV5-1; clone size: once; CDR3 DNA: TGCGCCAGCAGCGCGGACTGGACAGATACGCAGTATTTT; CDR3 protein: CASSADWTDTQYF
CDR3 length: 14; D gene: -; J gene: TRBJ1-2; V gene: TRBV5-1; clone size: -; CDR3 DNA: TGCGCCAGCAGCTTGGCACAGGCTAACTATGGCTACACCTTC; CDR3 protein: CASSLAQANYGYTF
CDR3 length: 16; D gene: TRBD1; J gene: TRBJ2-5; V gene: TRBV7-2; clone size: -; CDR3 DNA: TGTGCCAGCAGCATACGGACAGGGACTGAACAAGAGACCCAGTACTTC; CDR3 protein: CASSIRTGTEQETQYF
CDR3 length: 18; D gene: -; J gene: TRBJ2-7; V gene: TRBV4-3; clone size: -; CDR3 DNA: TGCGCCAGCAGCCAAGAGTCCTTCAGGACAGCCAACTCCTACGAGCAGTACTTC; CDR3 protein: CASSQESFRTANSYEQYF